This TCR beta chain was found in a study of cytomegalovirus exposure and HLA in healthy donors. Assay used: immunoSEQ multiplex PCR; TCRdb lists only in-frame clones, some missing. This table has about 140,000 clones, just over 85% appearing once. The CDR3 contains 17 residues. V was clipped by 2 bases and J by 2 bases; unmatched bases: 12. Per the germline V gene, CDR1 is SGHVS and CDR2 is FNYEAQ. The clonotype comes from a woman aged 18-29 years in good health and CMV-seropositive. Sequencing was carried out using PBMCs. The chain couples TRBV7-6 to TRBJ2-7, with TRBD1 matching 7 bases. DNA for the CDR3: TGTGCCAGCAGCTTAAACTTCGGGACAGTAGATCCCTACGAGCAGTACTTC. Amino acids: CASSLNFGTVDPYEQYF.